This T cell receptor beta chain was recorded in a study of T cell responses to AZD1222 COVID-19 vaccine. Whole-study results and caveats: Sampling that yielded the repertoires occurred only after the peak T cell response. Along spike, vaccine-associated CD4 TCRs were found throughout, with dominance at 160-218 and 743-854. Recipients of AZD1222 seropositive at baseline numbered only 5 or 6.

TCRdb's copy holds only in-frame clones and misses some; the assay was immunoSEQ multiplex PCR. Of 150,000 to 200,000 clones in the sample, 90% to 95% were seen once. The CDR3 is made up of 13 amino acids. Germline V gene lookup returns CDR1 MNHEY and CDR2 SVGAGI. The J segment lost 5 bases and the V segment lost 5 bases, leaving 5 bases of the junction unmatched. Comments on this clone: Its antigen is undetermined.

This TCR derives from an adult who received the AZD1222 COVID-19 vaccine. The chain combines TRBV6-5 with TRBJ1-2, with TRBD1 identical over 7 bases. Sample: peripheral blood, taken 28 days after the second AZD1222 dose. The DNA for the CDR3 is TGTGCCAGCAGTCGAGGACAGGCTTATGGCTACACCTTC. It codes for CASSRGQAYGYTF.